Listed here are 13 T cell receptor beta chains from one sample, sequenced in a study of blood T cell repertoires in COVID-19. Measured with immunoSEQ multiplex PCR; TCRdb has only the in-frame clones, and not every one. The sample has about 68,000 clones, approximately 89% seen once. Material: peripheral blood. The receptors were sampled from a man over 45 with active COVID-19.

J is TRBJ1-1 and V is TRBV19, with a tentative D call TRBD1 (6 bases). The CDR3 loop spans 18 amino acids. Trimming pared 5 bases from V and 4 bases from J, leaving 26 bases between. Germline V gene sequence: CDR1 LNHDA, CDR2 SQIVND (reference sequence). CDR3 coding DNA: TGTGCCAGTAGTCTGAAAAGACAGGACTTTGGGGTGGGCACTGAAGCTTTCTTT. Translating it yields CASSLKRQDFGVGTEAFF.

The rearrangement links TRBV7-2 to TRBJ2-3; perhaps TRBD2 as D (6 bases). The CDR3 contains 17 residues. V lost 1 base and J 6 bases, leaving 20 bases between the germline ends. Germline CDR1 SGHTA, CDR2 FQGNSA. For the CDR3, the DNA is TGTGCCAGCAGCTTAGTGGGCGGGGTGACCTTCTCGGATACGCAGTATTTT. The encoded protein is CASSLVGGVTFSDTQYF.

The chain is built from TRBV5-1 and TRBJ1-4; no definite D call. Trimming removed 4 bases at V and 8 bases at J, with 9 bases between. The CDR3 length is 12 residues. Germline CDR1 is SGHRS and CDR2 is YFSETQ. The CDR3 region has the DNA TGCGCCAGCAGCCTTAACCGGGAAAAACTGTTTTTT. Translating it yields CASSLNREKLFF.

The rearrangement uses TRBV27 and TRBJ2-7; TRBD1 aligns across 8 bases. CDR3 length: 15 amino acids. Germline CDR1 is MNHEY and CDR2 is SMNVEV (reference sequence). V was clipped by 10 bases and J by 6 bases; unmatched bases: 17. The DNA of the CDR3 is TGTGCCACACGAGTGGCTCTGACAGGGGCTAGCGAGCAGTACTTC. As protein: CATRVALTGASEQYF.

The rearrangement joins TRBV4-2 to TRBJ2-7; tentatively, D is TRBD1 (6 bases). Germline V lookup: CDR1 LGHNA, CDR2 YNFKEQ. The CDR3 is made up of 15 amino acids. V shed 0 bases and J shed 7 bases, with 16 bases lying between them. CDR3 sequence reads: CASSQDWLGAREQYF. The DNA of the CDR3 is TGTGCCAGCAGCCAAGATTGGCTGGGGGCCAGGGAGCAGTACTTC.

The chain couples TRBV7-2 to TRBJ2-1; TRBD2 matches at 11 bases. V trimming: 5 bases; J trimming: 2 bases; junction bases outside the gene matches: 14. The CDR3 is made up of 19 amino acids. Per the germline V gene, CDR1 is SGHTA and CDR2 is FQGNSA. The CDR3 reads CASSPAQTSGGVTYNEQFF. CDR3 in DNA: TGTGCCAGCAGCCCAGCCCAAACTAGCGGGGGCGTTACCTACAATGAGCAGTTCTTC.

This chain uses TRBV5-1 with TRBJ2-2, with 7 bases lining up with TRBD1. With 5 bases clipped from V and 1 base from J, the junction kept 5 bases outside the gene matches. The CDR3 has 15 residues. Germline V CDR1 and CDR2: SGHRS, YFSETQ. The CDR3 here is CASRPGQLNTGELFF. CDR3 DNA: TGCGCCAGCAGGCCGGGACAGCTGAACACCGGGGAGCTGTTTTTT.

CDR3 loop: CASSALSGQRNTEAFF. The CDR3 DNA is TGTGCCAGCAGCGCACTATCGGGACAGAGGAACACTGAAGCTTTCTTT. This chain uses TRBV9 with TRBJ1-1, with 7 positions matching TRBD1. The CDR3 spans 16 residues. The germline CDR1 and CDR2 sequences are SGDLS and YYNGEE. The trim removed 3 bases at V and 1 base at J, leaving 9 bases unmatched. The variable domain in full, with the rest retrieved from reference TRBV9 and TRBJ1-1, is DSGVTQTPKHLITATGQRVTLRCSPRSGDLSVYWYQQSLDQGLQFLIQYYNGEERAKGNILERFSAQQFPDLHSELNLSSLELGDSALYFCASSALSGQRNTEAFFGQGTRLTVV.

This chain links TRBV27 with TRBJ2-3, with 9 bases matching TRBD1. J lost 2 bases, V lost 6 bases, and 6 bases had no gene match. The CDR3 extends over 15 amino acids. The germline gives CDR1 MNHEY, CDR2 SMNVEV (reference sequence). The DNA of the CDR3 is TGTGCCAGCAGCCGCGGGGACAGGGACACAGATACGCAGTATTTT. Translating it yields CASSRGDRDTDTQYF.

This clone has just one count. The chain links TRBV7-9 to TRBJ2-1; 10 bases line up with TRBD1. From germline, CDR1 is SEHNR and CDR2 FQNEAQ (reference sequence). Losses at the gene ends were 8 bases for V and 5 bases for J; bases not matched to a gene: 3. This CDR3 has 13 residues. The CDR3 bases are TGTGCCAGCGTGGGGACAGGGGACAATGAGCAGTTCTTC. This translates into CASVGTGDNEQFF. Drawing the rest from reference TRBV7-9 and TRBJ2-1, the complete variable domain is DTGVSQNPRHKITKRGQNVTFRCDPISEHNRLYWYRQTLGQGPEFLTYFQNEAQLEKSRLLSDRFSAERPKGSFSTLEIQRTEQGDSAMYLCASVGTGDNEQFFGPGTRLTVL.

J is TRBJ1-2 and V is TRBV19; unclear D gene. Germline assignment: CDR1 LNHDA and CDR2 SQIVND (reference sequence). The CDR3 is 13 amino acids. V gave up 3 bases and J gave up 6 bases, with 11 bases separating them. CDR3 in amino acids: CASSISGVDGYTF. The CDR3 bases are TGTGCCAGTAGTATCTCCGGGGTTGATGGCTACACCTTC.

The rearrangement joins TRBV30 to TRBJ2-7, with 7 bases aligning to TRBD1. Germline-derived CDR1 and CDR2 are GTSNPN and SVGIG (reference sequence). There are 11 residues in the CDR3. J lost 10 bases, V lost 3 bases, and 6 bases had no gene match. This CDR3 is CAWRTGTVQYF. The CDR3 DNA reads TGTGCCTGGAGGACCGGGACAGTTCAGTACTTC.

This chain's CDR3 is CASSEQGAFYVLTF. In DNA, the CDR3 is TGTGCCAGCAGTGAACAGGGGGCCTTTTACGTCCTGACTTTC. J is TRBJ2-6 and V is TRBV2; 8 bases agree with TRBD1. Looked up from germline, CDR1 is SNHLY and CDR2 is FYNNEI. The junction had 5 bases not matched to a gene; V was cut back by 2 bases and J by 11 bases. There are 14 residues in the CDR3.